This T cell receptor beta chain emerged from a study of cytomegalovirus exposure and HLA in healthy donors. Study results and limitations: The study recorded more than 150 TCR beta chains that were cytomegalovirus-associated.

The protocol was immunoSEQ multiplex PCR, while the TCRdb copy is restricted to in-frame clones and leaves out a portion. The data show roughly 310,000 clones, with roughly 86% seen just once and approximately 0.96% held by the top ten. To note about this clone: The antigen remains unidentified.

This TCR came from a man aged 30-40 years in good health and CMV-seronegative. The sequenced sample consisted of PBMCs.

The CDR3 sequence: CASRSIRTGSRREETQYF. DNA of the CDR3: TGTGCCAGCAGGTCAATCCGGACAGGGTCGAGACGAGAAGAGACCCAGTACTTC. The J gene is TRBJ2-5, the V gene TRBV11-2; TRBD1 agrees at 8 bases. The CDR3 spans 18 residues. CDR1 and CDR2 from the germline V gene are SGHAT and FQNNGV. J lost 3 bases, V lost 6 bases, and 18 bases had no gene match.